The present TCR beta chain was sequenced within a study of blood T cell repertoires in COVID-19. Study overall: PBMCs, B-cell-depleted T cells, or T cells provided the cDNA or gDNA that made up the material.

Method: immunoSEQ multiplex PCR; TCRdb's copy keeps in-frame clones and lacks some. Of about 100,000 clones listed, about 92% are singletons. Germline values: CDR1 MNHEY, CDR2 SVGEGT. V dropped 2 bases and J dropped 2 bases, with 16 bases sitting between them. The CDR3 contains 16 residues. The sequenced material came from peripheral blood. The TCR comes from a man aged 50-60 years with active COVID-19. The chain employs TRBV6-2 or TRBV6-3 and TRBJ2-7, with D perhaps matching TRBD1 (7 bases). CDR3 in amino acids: CASSYGMGRGAYEQYF. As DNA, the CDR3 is TGTGCCAGCAGTTACGGGATGGGCAGGGGGGCCTACGAGCAGTACTTC.